These 8 T cell receptor beta chains came from one sample sequenced in a study of blood T cell repertoires in COVID-19 (dated by TCRdb to 2020 to 2021). The method was the immunoSEQ multiplex PCR assay. TCRdb stores this immuneACCESS table with in-frame sequences only. Part of the clones is absent; in the studies checked, under half of the shortfall reflects unresolved V genes, and no reason is known for the rest. Counted in this sample were 230,000 or so clones; 70% to 85% of them appeared once. Of the sample, about 1.5% falls within the top ten clones. Specimen: peripheral blood. All receptors derive from a woman between 40 and 55 years old who had recovered from COVID-19.

This clone was seen a handful of times. This chain connects TRBV4-2 to TRBJ2-7, with TRBD2 matching 10 bases. The V segment lost 1 base and the J segment 4 bases; nucleotides outside the gene matches: 13. Germline loops: CDR1 LGHNA, CDR2 YNFKEQ. The CDR3 contains 18 residues. CDR3 region: CASSQGSAGGNLVYEQYF. The CDR3 nucleotides are TGTGCCAGCAGCCAAGGGTCAGCGGGGGGGAACCTCGTGTACGAGCAGTACTTC.

The chain joins TRBV11-2 to TRBJ2-1; D ambiguous. The V and J ends lost 6 bases and 4 bases respectively, with 4 bases between them. The germline V gene has CDR1 SGHAT and CDR2 FQNNGV. The CDR3 contains 11 residues. DNA of the CDR3: TGTGCCAGCAGTGTATACAATGAGCAGTTCTTC. Translation gives CASSVYNEQFF.

This clone was counted between two and nine times. This chain joins TRBV3-1 (or the pseudogene TRBV3-2) and TRBJ1-1; 7 positions agree with TRBD1. Trimming cost V 0 bases and J 0 bases; bases outside gene matches: 4. The CDR3 contains 16 residues. Germline loops: CDR1 LGHDT, CDR2 YNNKEL (reference sequence). The CDR3 bases are TGTGCCAGCAGCCAAGAGTGGGACAGCGTGAACACTGAAGCTTTCTTT. It yields the protein CASSQEWDSVNTEAFF.

The CDR3 spells CASSFGGLANTGELFF. CDR3 nucleotides: TGTGCCAGCAGCTTCGGCGGGCTTGCGAACACCGGGGAGCTGTTTTTT. The chain employs TRBV7-3 and TRBJ2-2; D possibly corresponds to TRBD2 (5 bases). This CDR3 has 16 amino acids. The V and J ends lost 3 bases and 0 bases respectively, with 11 bases between them. CDR1 and CDR2 from the germline V gene are SGHTA and FQGTGA.

This rearrangement joins TRBV9 to TRBJ1-5; 11 bases align to TRBD1. V shed 4 bases and J 5 bases; nucleotides not matched to a gene: 2. Germline V lookup: CDR1 SGDLS, CDR2 YYNGEE. The length of the CDR3 is 14 residues. CDR3 region: CASSLGQGDQPQHF. CDR3 nucleotides: TGTGCCAGCAGCCTGGGACAGGGGGATCAGCCCCAGCATTTT.

The CDR3, as DNA: TGTGCCAGCAGCCCGGGACAGGGGAGAGGAGCTTTCTTT. This codes for CASSPGQGRGAFF. The chain has TRBV7-2 and TRBJ1-1; 10 nucleotides agree with TRBD1. In germline, CDR1 is SGHTA, CDR2 FQGNSA. Germline trimming cut 5 bases from V and 10 bases from J; bases unmatched to any gene: 7. This CDR3 spans 13 amino acids.

The chain has TRBV4-2 and TRBJ2-5; D remains unclear. Germline lookup yields CDR1 LGHNA and CDR2 YNFKEQ. With 1 base removed from V and 5 bases from J, the gap between germline ends came to 14 bases. This CDR3 region has 15 residues. CDR3 in DNA: TGTGCCAGCAGCCAAGGATTAGTTTTGTCGGAGACCCAGTACTTC. It encodes CASSQGLVLSETQYF.

V and J are TRBV7-2 and TRBJ1-4, with D unclear. The CDR3 runs 15 residues. With 5 bases removed from V and 8 bases from J, the gap between germline ends came to 18 bases. Germline V gene data show CDR1 as SGHTA and CDR2 as FQGNSA. CDR3 in amino acids: CASSPRAGKEEKLFF. In nucleotides, the CDR3 is TGTGCCAGCAGCCCCCGTGCGGGGAAGGAGGAAAAACTGTTTTTT.